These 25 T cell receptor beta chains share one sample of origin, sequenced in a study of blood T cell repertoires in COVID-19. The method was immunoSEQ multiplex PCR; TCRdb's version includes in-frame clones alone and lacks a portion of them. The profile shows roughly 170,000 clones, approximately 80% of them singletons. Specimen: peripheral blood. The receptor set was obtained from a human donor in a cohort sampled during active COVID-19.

CDR3 residues: CASSSPMTSGGASYEQYF. The CDR3 coding sequence is TGTGCCAGCAGCTCCCCCATGACTAGCGGGGGAGCCTCCTACGAGCAGTACTTC. V and J are TRBV11-2 and TRBJ2-7; 12 bases line up with TRBD2. CDR1 and CDR2 from the germline V gene are SGHAT and FQNNGV. The CDR3 sequence is 18 residues long. V lost 4 bases, J lost 0 bases, and 10 bases stayed unmatched.

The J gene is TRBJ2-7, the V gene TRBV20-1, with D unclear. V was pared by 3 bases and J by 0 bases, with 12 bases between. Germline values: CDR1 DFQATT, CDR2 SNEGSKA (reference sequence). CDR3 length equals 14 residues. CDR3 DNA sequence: TGCAGTGCTAGTGGTCTCCCGAGCTCCTACGAGCAGTACTTC. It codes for CSASGLPSSYEQYF.

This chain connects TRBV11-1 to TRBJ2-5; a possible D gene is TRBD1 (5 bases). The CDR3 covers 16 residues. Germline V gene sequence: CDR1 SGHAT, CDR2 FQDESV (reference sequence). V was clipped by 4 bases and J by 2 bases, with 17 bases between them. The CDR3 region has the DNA TGTGCCAGCAGCTCTGGTTTACAGGCTAAACAAGAGACCCAGTACTTC. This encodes CASSSGLQAKQETQYF.

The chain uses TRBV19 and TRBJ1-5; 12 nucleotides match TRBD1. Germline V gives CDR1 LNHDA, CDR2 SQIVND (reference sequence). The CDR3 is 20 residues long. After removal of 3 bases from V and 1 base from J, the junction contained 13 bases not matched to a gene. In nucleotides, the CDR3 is TGTGCCAGTAGTATCCCCACCTTTGGGACAGGGGGCAGGAGCAATCAGCCCCAGCATTTT. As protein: CASSIPTFGTGGRSNQPQHF.

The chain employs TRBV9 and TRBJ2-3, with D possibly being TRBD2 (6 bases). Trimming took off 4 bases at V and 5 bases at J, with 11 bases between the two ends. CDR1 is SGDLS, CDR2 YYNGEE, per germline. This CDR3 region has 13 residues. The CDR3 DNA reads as TGTGCCAGCAGCTTGGGGGGTGAAGATACGCAGTATTTT. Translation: CASSLGGEDTQYF.

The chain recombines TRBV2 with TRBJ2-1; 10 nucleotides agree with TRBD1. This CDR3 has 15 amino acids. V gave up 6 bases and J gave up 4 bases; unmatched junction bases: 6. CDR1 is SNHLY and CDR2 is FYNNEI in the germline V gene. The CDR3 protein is CASSGDRGLYNEQFF. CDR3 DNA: TGTGCCAGCAGCGGCGACAGGGGGCTATACAATGAGCAGTTCTTC.

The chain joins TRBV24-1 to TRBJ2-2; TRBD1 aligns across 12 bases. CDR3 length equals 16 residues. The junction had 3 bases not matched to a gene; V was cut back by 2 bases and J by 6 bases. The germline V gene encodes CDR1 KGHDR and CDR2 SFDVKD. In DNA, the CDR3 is TGTGCCACCAGTGATTCCCGGGACAGGGGGCCCGGGGAGCTGTTTTTT. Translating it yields CATSDSRDRGPGELFF.

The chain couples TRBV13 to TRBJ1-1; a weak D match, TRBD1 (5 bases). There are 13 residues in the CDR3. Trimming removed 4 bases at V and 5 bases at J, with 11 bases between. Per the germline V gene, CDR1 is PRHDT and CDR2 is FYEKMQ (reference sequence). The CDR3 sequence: CASSSLGGTEAFF. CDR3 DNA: TGTGCCAGCAGCTCTCTTGGGGGGACTGAAGCTTTCTTT.

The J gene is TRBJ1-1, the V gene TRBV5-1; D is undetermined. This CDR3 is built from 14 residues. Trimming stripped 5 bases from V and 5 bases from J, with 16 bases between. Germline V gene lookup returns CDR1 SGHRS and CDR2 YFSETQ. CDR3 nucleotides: TGCGCCAGCAGGCCGACACCCGGTTGGACTGAAGCTTTCTTT. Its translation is CASRPTPGWTEAFF.

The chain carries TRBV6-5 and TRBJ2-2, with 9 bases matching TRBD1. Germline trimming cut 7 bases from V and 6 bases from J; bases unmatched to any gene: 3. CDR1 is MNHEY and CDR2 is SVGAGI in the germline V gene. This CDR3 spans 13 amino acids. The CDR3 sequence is CASTQGAPGELFF. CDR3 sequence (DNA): TGTGCCAGCACACAGGGGGCCCCCGGGGAGCTGTTTTTT.

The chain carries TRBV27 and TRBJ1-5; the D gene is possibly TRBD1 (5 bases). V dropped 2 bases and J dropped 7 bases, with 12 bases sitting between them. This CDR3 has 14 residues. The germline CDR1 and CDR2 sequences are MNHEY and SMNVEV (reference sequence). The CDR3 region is CASSLLGPEQPQHF. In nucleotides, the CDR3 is TGTGCCAGCAGTTTACTGGGGCCGGAACAGCCCCAGCATTTT.

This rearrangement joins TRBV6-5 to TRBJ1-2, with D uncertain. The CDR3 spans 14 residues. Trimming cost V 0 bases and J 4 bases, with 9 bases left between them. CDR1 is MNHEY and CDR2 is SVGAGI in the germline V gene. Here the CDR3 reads CASSYSNPVYGYTF. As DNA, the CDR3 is TGTGCCAGCAGTTACTCAAACCCGGTCTATGGCTACACCTTC.

The CDR3 spells CASNAQGYNSPLHF. The CDR3 DNA sequence: TGTGCCAGCAACGCCCAGGGCTATAATTCACCCCTCCACTTT. V gene TRBV6-5 combines with J gene TRBJ1-6; D might be TRBD1 (5 bases). This CDR3 comprises 14 residues. Germline values: CDR1 MNHEY, CDR2 SVGAGI. V was cut by 7 bases and J by 3 bases, with 10 bases left in between.

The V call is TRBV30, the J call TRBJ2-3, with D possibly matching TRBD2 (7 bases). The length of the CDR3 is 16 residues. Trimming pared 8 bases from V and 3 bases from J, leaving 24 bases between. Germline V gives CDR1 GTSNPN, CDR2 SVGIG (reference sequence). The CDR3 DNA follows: TGTGCCCAAGGGCATGGGGGGGGCCGTTTAACAGATACGCAGTATTTT. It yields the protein CAQGHGGGRLTDTQYF.

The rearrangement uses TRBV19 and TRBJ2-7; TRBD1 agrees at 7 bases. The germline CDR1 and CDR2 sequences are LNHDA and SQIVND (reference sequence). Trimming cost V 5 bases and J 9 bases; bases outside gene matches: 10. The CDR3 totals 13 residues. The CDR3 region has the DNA TGTGCCAGTAGTTACCGGGACAGCGGCGGGCAGTACTTC. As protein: CASSYRDSGGQYF.

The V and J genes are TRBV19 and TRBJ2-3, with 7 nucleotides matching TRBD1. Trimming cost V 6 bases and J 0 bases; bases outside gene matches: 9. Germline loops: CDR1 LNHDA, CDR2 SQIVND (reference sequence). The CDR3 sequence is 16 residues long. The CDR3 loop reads CASSRTGAPSTDTQYF. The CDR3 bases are TGTGCCAGTAGCCGTACAGGGGCCCCTAGCACAGATACGCAGTATTTT.

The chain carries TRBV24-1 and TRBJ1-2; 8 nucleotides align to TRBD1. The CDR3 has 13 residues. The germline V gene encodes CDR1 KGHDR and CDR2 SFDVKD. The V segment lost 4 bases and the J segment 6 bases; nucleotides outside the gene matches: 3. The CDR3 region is CATSDSTGDGYTF. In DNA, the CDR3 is TGTGCCACCAGTGACTCGACAGGGGATGGCTACACCTTC.

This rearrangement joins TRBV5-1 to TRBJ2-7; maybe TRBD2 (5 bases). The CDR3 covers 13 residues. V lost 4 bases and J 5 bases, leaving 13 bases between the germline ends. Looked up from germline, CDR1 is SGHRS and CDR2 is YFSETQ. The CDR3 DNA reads TGCGCCAGCAGCATCCGGGGTCACGACGAGCAGTACTTC. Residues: CASSIRGHDEQYF. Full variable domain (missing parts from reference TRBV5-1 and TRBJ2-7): KAGVTQTPRYLIKTRGQQVTLSCSPISGHRSVSWYQQTPGQGLQFLFEYFSETQRNKGNFPGRFSGRQFSNSRSEMNVSTLELGDSALYLCASSIRGHDEQYFGPGTRLTVT.

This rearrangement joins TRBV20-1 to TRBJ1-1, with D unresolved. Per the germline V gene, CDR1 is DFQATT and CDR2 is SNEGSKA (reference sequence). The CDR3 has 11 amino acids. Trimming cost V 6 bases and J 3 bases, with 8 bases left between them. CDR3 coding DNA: TGCAGTGCGAGGGAAGACACTGAAGCTTTCTTT. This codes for CSAREDTEAFF.

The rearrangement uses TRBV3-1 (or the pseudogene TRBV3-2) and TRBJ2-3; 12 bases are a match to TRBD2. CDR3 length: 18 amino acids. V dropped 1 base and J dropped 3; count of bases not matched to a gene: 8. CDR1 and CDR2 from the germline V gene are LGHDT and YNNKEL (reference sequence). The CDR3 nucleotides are TGTGCCAGCAGCCAAGTGTTGGCTAGCGGGGGGGTGACAGATACGCAGTATTTT. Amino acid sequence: CASSQVLASGGVTDTQYF.

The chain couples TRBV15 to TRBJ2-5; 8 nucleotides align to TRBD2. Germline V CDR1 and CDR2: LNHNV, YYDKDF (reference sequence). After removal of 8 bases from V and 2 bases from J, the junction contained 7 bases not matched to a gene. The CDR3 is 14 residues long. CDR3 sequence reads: CATARLAQQETQYF. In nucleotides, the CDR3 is TGTGCCACCGCCCGACTAGCGCAACAAGAGACCCAGTACTTC.

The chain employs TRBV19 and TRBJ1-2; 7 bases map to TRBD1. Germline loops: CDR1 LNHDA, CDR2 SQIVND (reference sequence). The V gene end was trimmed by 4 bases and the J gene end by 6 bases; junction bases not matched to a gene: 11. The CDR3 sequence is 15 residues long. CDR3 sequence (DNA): TGTGCCAGTAGTACCCGAGAGGACAGGTGGGATGGCTACACCTTC. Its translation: CASSTREDRWDGYTF.

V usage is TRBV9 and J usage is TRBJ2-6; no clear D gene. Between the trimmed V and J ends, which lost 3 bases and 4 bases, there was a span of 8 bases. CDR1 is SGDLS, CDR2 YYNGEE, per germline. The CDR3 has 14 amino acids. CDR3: CASSEPRGANVLTF. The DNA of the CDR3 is TGTGCCAGCAGCGAGCCCCGAGGGGCCAACGTCCTGACTTTC. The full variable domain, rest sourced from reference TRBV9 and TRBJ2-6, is DSGVTQTPKHLITATGQRVTLRCSPRSGDLSVYWYQQSLDQGLQFLIQYYNGEERAKGNILERFSAQQFPDLHSELNLSSLELGDSALYFCASSEPRGANVLTFGAGSRLTVL.

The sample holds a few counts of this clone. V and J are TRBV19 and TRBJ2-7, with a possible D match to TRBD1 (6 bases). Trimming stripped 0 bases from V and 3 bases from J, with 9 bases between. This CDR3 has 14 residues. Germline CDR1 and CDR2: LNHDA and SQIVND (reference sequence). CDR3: CASSIDTGNYEQYF. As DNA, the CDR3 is TGTGCCAGTAGTATAGATACAGGGAACTACGAGCAGTACTTC.

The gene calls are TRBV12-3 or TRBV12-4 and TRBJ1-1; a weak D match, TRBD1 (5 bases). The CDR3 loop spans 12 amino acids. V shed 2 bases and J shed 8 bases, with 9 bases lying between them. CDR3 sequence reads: CASSLIGGEAFF. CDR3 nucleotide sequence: TGTGCCAGCAGTTTAATCGGGGGGGAAGCTTTCTTT.